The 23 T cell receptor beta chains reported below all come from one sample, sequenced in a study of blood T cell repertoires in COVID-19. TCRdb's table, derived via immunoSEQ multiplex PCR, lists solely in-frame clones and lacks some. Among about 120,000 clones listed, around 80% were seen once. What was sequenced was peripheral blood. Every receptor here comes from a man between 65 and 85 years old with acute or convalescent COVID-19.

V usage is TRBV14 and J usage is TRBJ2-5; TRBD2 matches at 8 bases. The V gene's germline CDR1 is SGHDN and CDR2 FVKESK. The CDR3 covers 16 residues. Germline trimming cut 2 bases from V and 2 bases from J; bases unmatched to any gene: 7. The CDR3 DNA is TGTGCCAGCAGCCAATTGGCGGGGGGTCGACAAGAGACCCAGTACTTC. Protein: CASSQLAGGRQETQYF.

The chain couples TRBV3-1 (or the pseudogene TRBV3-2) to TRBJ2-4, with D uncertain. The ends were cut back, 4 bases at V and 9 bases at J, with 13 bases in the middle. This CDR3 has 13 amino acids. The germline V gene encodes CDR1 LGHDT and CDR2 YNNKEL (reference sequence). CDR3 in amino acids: CASSPSEKVIQYF. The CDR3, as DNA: TGTGCCAGCAGCCCCTCGGAGAAGGTCATTCAGTACTTC.

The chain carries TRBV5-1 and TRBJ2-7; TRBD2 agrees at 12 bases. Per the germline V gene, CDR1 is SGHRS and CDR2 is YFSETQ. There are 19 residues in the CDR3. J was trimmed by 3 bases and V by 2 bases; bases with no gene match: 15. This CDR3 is CASSLRPRLAGATHYEQYF. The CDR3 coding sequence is TGCGCCAGCAGCTTACGCCCCCGACTAGCGGGAGCAACCCACTACGAGCAGTACTTC.

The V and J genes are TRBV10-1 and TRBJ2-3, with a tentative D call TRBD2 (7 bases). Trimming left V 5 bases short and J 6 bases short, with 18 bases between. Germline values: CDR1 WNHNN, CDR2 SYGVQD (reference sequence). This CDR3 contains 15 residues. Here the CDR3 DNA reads TGCGCCAGCAGTACGTTCTGGGGGGGCGGGGATACGCAGTATTTT. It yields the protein CASSTFWGGGDTQYF.

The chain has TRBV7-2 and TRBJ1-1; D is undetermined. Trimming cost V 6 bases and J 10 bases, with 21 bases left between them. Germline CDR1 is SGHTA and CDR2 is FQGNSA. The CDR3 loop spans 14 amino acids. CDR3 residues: CASRASGPSGAAFF. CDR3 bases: TGTGCCAGCAGGGCCTCTGGGCCCTCCGGCGCAGCTTTCTTT.

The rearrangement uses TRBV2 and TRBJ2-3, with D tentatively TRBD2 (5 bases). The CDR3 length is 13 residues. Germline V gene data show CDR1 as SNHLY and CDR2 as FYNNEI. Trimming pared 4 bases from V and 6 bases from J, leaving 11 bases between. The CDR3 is CASSATQRDTQYF. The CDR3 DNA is TGTGCCAGCAGTGCCACCCAGCGGGATACGCAGTATTTT. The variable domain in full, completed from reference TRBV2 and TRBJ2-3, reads EPEVTQTPSHQVTQMGQEVILRCVPISNHLYFYWYRQILGQKVEFLVSFYNNEISEKSEIFDDQFSVERPDGSNFTLKIRSTKLEDSAMYFCASSATQRDTQYFGPGTRLTVL.

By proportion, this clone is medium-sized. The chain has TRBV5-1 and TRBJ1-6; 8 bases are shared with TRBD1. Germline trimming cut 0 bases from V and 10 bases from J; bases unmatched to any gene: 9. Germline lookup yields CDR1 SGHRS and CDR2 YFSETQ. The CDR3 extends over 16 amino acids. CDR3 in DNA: TGCGCCAGCAGCTTGGCTGTCCAGGGGGCACAATCACCCCTCCACTTT. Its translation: CASSLAVQGAQSPLHF. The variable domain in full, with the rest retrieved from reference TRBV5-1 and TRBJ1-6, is KAGVTQTPRYLIKTRGQQVTLSCSPISGHRSVSWYQQTPGQGLQFLFEYFSETQRNKGNFPGRFSGRQFSNSRSEMNVSTLELGDSALYLCASSLAVQGAQSPLHFGNGTRLTVT.

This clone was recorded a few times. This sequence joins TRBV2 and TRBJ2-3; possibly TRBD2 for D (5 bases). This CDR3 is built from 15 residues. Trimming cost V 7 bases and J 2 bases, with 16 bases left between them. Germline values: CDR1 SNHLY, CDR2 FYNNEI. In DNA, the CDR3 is TGTGCCAGCAAAGAGGTTGAGCGGACCACAGATACGCAGTATTTT. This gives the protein CASKEVERTTDTQYF. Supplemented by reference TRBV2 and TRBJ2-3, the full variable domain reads EPEVTQTPSHQVTQMGQEVILRCVPISNHLYFYWYRQILGQKVEFLVSFYNNEISEKSEIFDDQFSVERPDGSNFTLKIRSTKLEDSAMYFCASKEVERTTDTQYFGPGTRLTVL.

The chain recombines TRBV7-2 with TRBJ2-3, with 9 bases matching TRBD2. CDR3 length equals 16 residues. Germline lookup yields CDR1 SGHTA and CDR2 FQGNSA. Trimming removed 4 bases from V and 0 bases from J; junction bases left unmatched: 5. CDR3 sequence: CASSSRTSASTDTQYF. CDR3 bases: TGTGCCAGCAGCTCCCGGACTAGCGCAAGCACAGATACGCAGTATTTT. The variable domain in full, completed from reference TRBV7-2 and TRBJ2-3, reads GAGVSQSPSNKVTEKGKDVELRCDPISGHTALYWYRQSLGQGLEFLIYFQGNSAPDKSGLPSDRFSAERTGGSVSTLTIQRTQQEDSAVYLCASSSRTSASTDTQYFGPGTRLTVL.

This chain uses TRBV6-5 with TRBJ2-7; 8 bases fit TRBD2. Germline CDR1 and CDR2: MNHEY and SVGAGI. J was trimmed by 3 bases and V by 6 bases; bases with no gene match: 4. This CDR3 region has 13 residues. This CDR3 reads CASRREGNYEQYF. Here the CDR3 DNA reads TGTGCCAGCAGACGGGAGGGAAACTACGAGCAGTACTTC.

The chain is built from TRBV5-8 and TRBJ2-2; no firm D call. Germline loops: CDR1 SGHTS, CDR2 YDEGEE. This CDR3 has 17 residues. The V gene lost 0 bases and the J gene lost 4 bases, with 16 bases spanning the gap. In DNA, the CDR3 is TGTGCCAGCAGCTTGGCCGTGTTTTCCCGGAGCACCGGGGAGCTGTTTTTT. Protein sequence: CASSLAVFSRSTGELFF. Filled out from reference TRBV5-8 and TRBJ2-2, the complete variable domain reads EAGVTQSPTHLIKTRGQQATLRCSPISGHTSVYWYQQALGLGLQFLLWYDEGEERNRGNFPPRFSGRQFPNYSSELNVNALELEDSALYLCASSLAVFSRSTGELFFGEGSRLTVL.

CDR3 sequence: CASSPGSGPQHF. CDR3 bases: TGCGCCAGCAGCCCCGGTTCGGGGCCCCAGCATTTT. The chain has TRBV4-1 and TRBJ1-5; D ambiguous. Germline loops: CDR1 MGHRA, CDR2 YSYEKL. The CDR3 runs 12 residues. Deletions cut 4 bases from V and 9 bases from J, with 10 bases between.

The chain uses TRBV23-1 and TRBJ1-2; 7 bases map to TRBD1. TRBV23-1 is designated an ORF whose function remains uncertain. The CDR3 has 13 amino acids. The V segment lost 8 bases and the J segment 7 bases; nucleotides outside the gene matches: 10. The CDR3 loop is CASPRGLRGGYTF. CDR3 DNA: TGCGCCAGCCCGAGGGGGCTTCGGGGTGGCTACACCTTC.

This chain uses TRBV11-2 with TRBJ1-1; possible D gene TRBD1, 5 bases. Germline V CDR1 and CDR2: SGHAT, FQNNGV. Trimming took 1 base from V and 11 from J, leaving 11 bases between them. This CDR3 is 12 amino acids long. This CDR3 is CASSLVPGRAFF. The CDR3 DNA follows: TGTGCCAGCAGCTTAGTCCCAGGGCGGGCTTTCTTT.

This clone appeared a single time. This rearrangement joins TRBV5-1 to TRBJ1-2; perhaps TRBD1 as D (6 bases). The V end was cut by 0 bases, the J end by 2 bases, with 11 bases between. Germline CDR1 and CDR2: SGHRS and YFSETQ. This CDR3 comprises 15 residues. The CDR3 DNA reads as TGCGCCAGCAGCTTGGGGACAGAGGTAAACTATGGCTACACCTTC. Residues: CASSLGTEVNYGYTF. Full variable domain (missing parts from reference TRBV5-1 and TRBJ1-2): KAGVTQTPRYLIKTRGQQVTLSCSPISGHRSVSWYQQTPGQGLQFLFEYFSETQRNKGNFPGRFSGRQFSNSRSEMNVSTLELGDSALYLCASSLGTEVNYGYTFGSGTRLTVV.

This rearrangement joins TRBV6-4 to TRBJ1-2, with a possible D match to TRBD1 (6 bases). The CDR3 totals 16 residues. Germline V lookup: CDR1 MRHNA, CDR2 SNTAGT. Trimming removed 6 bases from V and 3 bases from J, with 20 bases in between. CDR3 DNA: TGTGCCAGCAGAAACTCAACACCCGAGGGGGACTATGGCTACACCTTC. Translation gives CASRNSTPEGDYGYTF.

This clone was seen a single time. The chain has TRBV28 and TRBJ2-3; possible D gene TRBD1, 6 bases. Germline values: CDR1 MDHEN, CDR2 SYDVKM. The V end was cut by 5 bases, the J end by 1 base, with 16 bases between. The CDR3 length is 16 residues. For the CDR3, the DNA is TGTGCCAGCAGTCCCCGGACAGCTGCACGCACAGATACGCAGTATTTT. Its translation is CASSPRTAARTDTQYF.

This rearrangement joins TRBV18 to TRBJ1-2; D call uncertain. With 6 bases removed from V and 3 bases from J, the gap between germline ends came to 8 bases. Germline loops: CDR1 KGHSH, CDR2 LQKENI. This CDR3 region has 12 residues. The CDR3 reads CASSSRDYGYTF. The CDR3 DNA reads TGTGCCAGCTCGTCCCGGGACTATGGCTACACCTTC.

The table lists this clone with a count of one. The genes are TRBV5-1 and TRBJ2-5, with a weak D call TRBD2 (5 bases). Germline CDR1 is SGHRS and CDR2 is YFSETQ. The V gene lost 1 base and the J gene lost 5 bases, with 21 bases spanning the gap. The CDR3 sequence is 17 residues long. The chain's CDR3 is CASSLYLVGDLGETQYF. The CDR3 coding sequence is TGCGCCAGCAGCTTGTATTTGGTGGGAGACCTGGGGGAGACCCAGTACTTC.

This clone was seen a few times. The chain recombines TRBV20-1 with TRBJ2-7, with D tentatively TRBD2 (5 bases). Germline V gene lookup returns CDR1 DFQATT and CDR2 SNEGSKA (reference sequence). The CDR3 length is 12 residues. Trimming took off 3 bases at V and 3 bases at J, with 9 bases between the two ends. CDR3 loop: CSASLANYEQYF. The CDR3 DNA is TGCAGTGCTAGTCTAGCAAACTACGAGCAGTACTTC.

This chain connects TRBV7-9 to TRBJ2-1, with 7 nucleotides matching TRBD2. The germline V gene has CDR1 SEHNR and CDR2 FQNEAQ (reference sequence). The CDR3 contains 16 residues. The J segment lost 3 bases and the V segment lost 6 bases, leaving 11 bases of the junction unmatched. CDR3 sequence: CASSQGLVSFYNEQFF. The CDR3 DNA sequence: TGTGCCAGCAGTCAAGGACTAGTCTCCTTCTACAATGAGCAGTTCTTC.

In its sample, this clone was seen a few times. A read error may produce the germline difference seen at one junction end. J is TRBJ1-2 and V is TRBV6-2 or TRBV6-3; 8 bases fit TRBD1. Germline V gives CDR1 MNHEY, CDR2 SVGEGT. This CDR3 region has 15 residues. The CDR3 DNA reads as TGTGCCAGCAGTAACTCCCACAGGGGGTTCTATGGCTACACCTTC. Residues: CASSNSHRGFYGYTF.

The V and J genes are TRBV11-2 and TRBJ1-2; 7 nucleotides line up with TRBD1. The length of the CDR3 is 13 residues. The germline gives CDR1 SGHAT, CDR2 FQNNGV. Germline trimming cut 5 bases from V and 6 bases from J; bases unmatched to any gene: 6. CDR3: CASSQTGFNGYTF. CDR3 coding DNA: TGTGCCAGCAGCCAGACAGGGTTCAATGGCTACACCTTC.